This T cell receptor beta chain was identified in a study of blood T cell repertoires in COVID-19. This clone was counted once. CDR1 is MDHEN and CDR2 is SYDVKM in the germline V gene. This CDR3 is 17 amino acids long. J gave up 7 bases and V 6 bases, and 10 bases lay outside the gene matches. Clones were read by immunoSEQ multiplex PCR, and TCRdb kept only the in-frame ones, dropping some. The table has about 150,000 clones, approximately 90% seen once. The sample consisted of peripheral blood. The sequence came from a man between 18 and 29 years old with COVID-19, enrolled during active disease. The V call is TRBV28, the J call TRBJ2-1; TRBD2 agrees at 15 bases. The CDR3 DNA sequence: TGTGCCAGCAGCCGGACTAGCGGGAGGGCCCCTGAAAATGAGCAGTTCTTC. Translation gives CASSRTSGRAPENEQFF.